This paragraph reports one T cell receptor (beta chain). Its antigen is unidentified. This CDR3 comprises 16 residues. Germline CDR1 reads SGHTA; CDR2 reads FQGNSA. Trimming at V came to 5 bases and at J to 2 bases, leaving 5 bases not matched to a gene. The data derive from a study of a mutant IDH1 vaccine in newly diagnosed glioma. Study context: Patients had received radiotherapy, temozolomide, or both previously, most receiving both.

The study, taken as a whole, reports: Pseudoprogression appears to have had no connection to changes in top peripheral T cell clonotypes. Evidence of vaccine-induced immune responses was documented in 80% to 95% of patients.

Only in-frame clones appear in the TCRdb table, and some are missing; sequencing was by immunoSEQ multiplex PCR. The sample includes 80,000 to 100,000 clones, about 80% of them seen just once. Time point: baseline, week 1 (first vaccination visit). Treatment meaning: pre-vaccination baseline after standard-of-care therapy. The donor cohort comprised cases of new WHO grade 3 or 4 IDH1-mutant, ATRX-lost astrocytoma. The chain is built from TRBV7-2 and TRBJ2-3, with 12 nucleotides matching TRBD2. Sequencing was performed on PBMCs, taken from a glioma patient treated with radiotherapy, temozolomide or both. The source is a man in his forties with glioma. CDR3 sequence reads: CASSHGLAGITDTQYF. Written as DNA, the CDR3 is TGTGCCAGCAGCCACGGACTAGCGGGAATCACAGATACGCAGTATTTT.